Listed below are T cell receptor beta chains from one sample, sequenced in a study of identical twins. TCRdb independently ran MiXCR on the 5' RACE reads; one entry per CDR3 protein. The data contain 1.5 million to 2 million distinct CDR3 sequences, less than 40% of them singletons. The sample was cord blood. The receptor set was obtained from a newborn girl in good health. Each CDR3 is given with its conserved first and last residue. Each record gives: J gene, D gene, clone size, V gene, CDR3 DNA, CDR3 protein. D genes are given only for firm matches. The size entry is marked missing in some rows and otherwise reads once, few, many or a size class.

J gene: TRBJ2-3; D gene: .; clone size: .; V gene: TRBV2; CDR3 DNA: TGTGCCAGCAGGAATCTAGCGAAAGATACGCAGTATTTT; CDR3 protein: CASRNLAKDTQYF
J gene: TRBJ2-1; D gene: .; clone size: .; V gene: TRBV4-1; CDR3 DNA: TGCGCCAGCAGCCAAGGATTAGGGAACTCCTACGAGCAGTTCTTC; CDR3 protein: CASSQGLGNSYEQFF
J gene: TRBJ2-5; D gene: TRBD1; clone size: few; V gene: TRBV29-1; CDR3 DNA: TGCAGCGTTGGGGGACAGGTGGGAGAGACCCAGTACTTC; CDR3 protein: CSVGGQVGETQYF
J gene: TRBJ1-1; D gene: .; clone size: once; V gene: TRBV2; CDR3 DNA: TGTGCCAGCAGGCCGAAGGTGGGGCAGGGGTCGCGGTCCACTGAAGCTTTCTTT; CDR3 protein: CASRPKVGQGSRSTEAFF
J gene: TRBJ2-5; D gene: TRBD2; clone size: few; V gene: TRBV7-2; CDR3 DNA: TGTGCCAGCAGTCCGGCGGGACTACCAGAGACCCAGTACTTC; CDR3 protein: CASSPAGLPETQYF
J gene: TRBJ1-1; D gene: .; clone size: .; V gene: TRBV11-2; CDR3 DNA: TGTGCCAGCAGCTTAGGCTGGCAGGGACCGATGAACACTGAAGCTTTCTTT; CDR3 protein: CASSLGWQGPMNTEAFF
J gene: TRBJ2-5; D gene: .; clone size: .; V gene: TRBV4-1; CDR3 DNA: TGCGCCAGCAGCCCCGTGGGGATCGAGACCCAGTACTTC; CDR3 protein: CASSPVGIETQYF
J gene: TRBJ2-3; D gene: TRBD2; clone size: few; V gene: TRBV6-5; CDR3 DNA: TGTGCTCCACTACTACTAGCGAAATTCACAGATACGCAGTATTTT; CDR3 protein: CAPLLLAKFTDTQYF
J gene: TRBJ1-6; D gene: .; clone size: few; V gene: TRBV13; CDR3 DNA: TGTGCCAGCAGCTTAGGAGGCAGGGTTTCACCCCTCCACTTT; CDR3 protein: CASSLGGRVSPLHF
J gene: TRBJ2-2; D gene: .; clone size: .; V gene: TRBV2; CDR3 DNA: TGTGCCAGCAGACTCGGCGGTTGGGACACCGGGGAGCTGTTTTTT; CDR3 protein: CASRLGGWDTGELFF
J gene: TRBJ1-5; D gene: .; clone size: .; V gene: TRBV12-3/TRBV12-4; CDR3 DNA: TGTGCCAGCAGTTTGGTTAGTGAACAGCCCCAGCATTTT; CDR3 protein: CASSLVSEQPQHF
J gene: TRBJ2-3; D gene: TRBD1; clone size: .; V gene: TRBV20-1; CDR3 DNA: TGCAGTGCTAGAGATCTAAGGACAGGGGCACACACAGATACGCAGTATTTT; CDR3 protein: CSARDLRTGAHTDTQYF
J gene: TRBJ2-3; D gene: TRBD1; clone size: few; V gene: TRBV5-1; CDR3 DNA: TGCGCCAGCAGCTGGGGACAGAGTGCAGATACGCAGTATTTT; CDR3 protein: CASSWGQSADTQYF
J gene: TRBJ2-3; D gene: TRBD1; clone size: .; V gene: TRBV12-3/TRBV12-4; CDR3 DNA: TGTGCCAGCAGTTTAACCAGGGGGAGAACAGATACGCAGTATTTT; CDR3 protein: CASSLTRGRTDTQYF
J gene: TRBJ2-7; D gene: TRBD1; clone size: .; V gene: TRBV4-2; CDR3 DNA: TGTGCCAGCAGCCAAGGTCCGGACAGGGAATCCTACGAGCAGTACTTC; CDR3 protein: CASSQGPDRESYEQYF
J gene: TRBJ2-3; D gene: TRBD2; clone size: few; V gene: TRBV5-1; CDR3 DNA: TGCGCCAGCGGTGGACTAGCGGGAGAAGGTGCAGATACGCAGTATTTT; CDR3 protein: CASGGLAGEGADTQYF
J gene: TRBJ1-2; D gene: TRBD1; clone size: few; V gene: TRBV4-1; CDR3 DNA: TGCGCCAGCAGCCAAGATCCCATCAGGGGGAACTATGGCTACACCTTC; CDR3 protein: CASSQDPIRGNYGYTF
J gene: TRBJ1-2; D gene: .; clone size: few; V gene: TRBV10-3; CDR3 DNA: TGTGCCATCAGTGAGTCGAGGGGCTACACCTTC; CDR3 protein: CAISESRGYTF
J gene: TRBJ2-5; D gene: TRBD1; clone size: .; V gene: TRBV12-3/TRBV12-4; CDR3 DNA: TGTGCCAGCAGTTTCCGGGACAGGGGGACCGGTGAGCAGTACTTC; CDR3 protein: CASSFRDRGTGEQYF
J gene: TRBJ1-2; D gene: TRBD1; clone size: few; V gene: TRBV5-1; CDR3 DNA: TGCGCCAGCAGCCCTCGGGGACAGGGGTACGACTATGGCTACACCTTC; CDR3 protein: CASSPRGQGYDYGYTF
J gene: TRBJ2-7; D gene: .; clone size: few; V gene: TRBV28; CDR3 DNA: TGTGCCAGCCGATACCTACAGGGTTCCTACGAGCAGTACTTC; CDR3 protein: CASRYLQGSYEQYF
J gene: TRBJ2-5; D gene: TRBD2; clone size: .; V gene: TRBV9; CDR3 DNA: TGTGCCAGCAGCCCAGGTCAGACGGGACTAGCGGGCAAAGAGACCCAGTACTTC; CDR3 protein: CASSPGQTGLAGKETQYF
J gene: TRBJ1-5; D gene: TRBD1; clone size: .; V gene: TRBV28; CDR3 DNA: TGTGCCAGCACGCCCAGGGGGCTTGGCCAGCCCCAGCATTTT; CDR3 protein: CASTPRGLGQPQHF
J gene: TRBJ2-1; D gene: TRBD1; clone size: .; V gene: TRBV5-1; CDR3 DNA: TGCGCCAGCAAGGGGACAGGGACGTACAATGAGCAGTTCTTC; CDR3 protein: CASKGTGTYNEQFF
J gene: TRBJ2-7; D gene: .; clone size: .; V gene: TRBV6-6; CDR3 DNA: TGTGCCAGCAGTTACAGCACTTTCCTCTACGAGCAGTACTTC; CDR3 protein: CASSYSTFLYEQYF
J gene: TRBJ1-1; D gene: TRBD1; clone size: .; V gene: TRBV20-1; CDR3 DNA: TGCAGTGCCGGGACAGGGGCTTTGAACACTGAAGCTTTCTTT; CDR3 protein: CSAGTGALNTEAFF
J gene: TRBJ1-5; D gene: .; clone size: .; V gene: TRBV5-1; CDR3 DNA: TGCGCCAGCAGCTCGGAGGGGCATAGCAATCAGCCCCAGCATTTT; CDR3 protein: CASSSEGHSNQPQHF
J gene: TRBJ2-1; D gene: .; clone size: .; V gene: TRBV7-9; CDR3 DNA: TGTGCCAGCAACGGGGGGCTTTCCTCCTACAATGAGCAGTTCTTC; CDR3 protein: CASNGGLSSYNEQFF
J gene: TRBJ2-5; D gene: .; clone size: few; V gene: TRBV10-3; CDR3 DNA: TGTGCCATCAGTGAAACTGGGGGGACCAACAATGAGCAGTACTTC; CDR3 protein: CAISETGGTNNEQYF
J gene: TRBJ1-2; D gene: .; clone size: .; V gene: TRBV28; CDR3 DNA: TGTGCCAGCAGTTTTGCCCAGTTTAATGGCTACACCTTC; CDR3 protein: CASSFAQFNGYTF